This passage covers 11 T cell receptor beta chains from one sample sequenced in a study of T cell repertoires and HLA-DP antigens. Libraries were prepared by immunoSEQ multiplex PCR; TCRdb keeps only in-frame clonotypes and omits some of them. The table includes about 120,000 clones, 80% to 95% detected once. These receptors' targets are unknown. The sample taken for sequencing was CD4+ T cells from PBMCs. These receptors all stem from a woman aged 18-29 years in good health and CMV-seronegative.

The chain is built from TRBV14 and TRBJ1-1; D is ambiguous. Looked up from germline, CDR1 is SGHDN and CDR2 is FVKESK. The CDR3 contains 17 residues. The V end lost 4 bases, the J end lost 6 bases, and 24 bases lay between the germline ends. The CDR3 sequence: CASSPKIGFTGFAEAFF. DNA for the CDR3: TGTGCCAGCAGCCCCAAGATAGGGTTCACCGGTTTTGCTGAAGCTTTCTTT.

The gene calls are TRBV30 and TRBJ2-1; 9 nucleotides line up with TRBD2. The junction had 11 bases not matched to a gene; V was cut back by 3 bases and J by 8 bases. Germline V gene sequence: CDR1 GTSNPN, CDR2 SVGIG (reference sequence). The CDR3 length is 15 residues. The CDR3 DNA reads as TGTGCCTGGAGCGTTAGCGGGAGAACAAGGGATGAGCAGTTCTTC. Translating gives CAWSVSGRTRDEQFF. The full variable domain, in which reference TRBV30 and TRBJ2-1 provide the parts outside the CDR3, is SQTIHQWPATLVQPVGSPLSLECTVEGTSNPNLYWYRQAAGRGLQLLFYSVGIGQISSEVPQNLSASRPQDRQFILSSKKLLLSDSGFYLCAWSVSGRTRDEQFFGPGTRLTVL.

The gene calls are TRBV6-1 and TRBJ1-2, with TRBD1 matching over 8 bases. Germline V gene lookup returns CDR1 MNHNS and CDR2 SASEGT. Trimming cost V 7 bases and J 4 bases; bases outside gene matches: 2. CDR3 length: 12 amino acids. The chain's CDR3 is CASNRGGYGYTF. Here the CDR3 DNA reads TGTGCCAGCAACAGGGGGGGCTATGGCTACACCTTC.

The DNA of the CDR3 is TGTGCCAGCAGTTTAAGGACAGATACGCAGTATTTT. This encodes CASSLRTDTQYF. J is TRBJ2-3 and V is TRBV28, with D hard to call. With 2 bases removed from V and 3 bases from J, the gap between germline ends came to 3 bases. Germline V gene lookup returns CDR1 MDHEN and CDR2 SYDVKM. This CDR3 spans 12 amino acids.

V and J are TRBV7-9 and TRBJ2-1; 8 nucleotides match TRBD2. V shed 6 bases, J shed 4 bases, and the junction held 14 bases outside the gene matches. The CDR3 contains 17 residues. Per the germline V gene, CDR1 is SEHNR and CDR2 is FQNEAQ (reference sequence). Written as DNA, the CDR3 is TGTGCCAGCAGTTCAAGTGGTTGGGCTAGCGGGTACAATGAGCAGTTCTTC. It is translated as CASSSSGWASGYNEQFF.

The chain uses TRBV7-8 and TRBJ2-7; 7 nucleotides line up with TRBD1. This CDR3 is built from 16 residues. With V trimmed by 5 bases and J by 0 bases, 10 bases remained unmatched. Germline CDR1 and CDR2: SGHVS and FQNEAQ. The CDR3, as DNA: TGTGCCAGCAGCAGGGGGTCGACAGGGTACTCCTACGAGCAGTACTTC. It encodes CASSRGSTGYSYEQYF.

DNA of the CDR3: TGTGCCAGCAGCTTAGAGGGACGGAGAAACACCGGGGAGCTGTTTTTT. This translates into CASSLEGRRNTGELFF. The chain is built from TRBV11-2 and TRBJ2-2; D is perhaps TRBD1 or TRBD2 (5 bases each). CDR3 length equals 16 residues. Germline V lookup: CDR1 SGHAT, CDR2 FQNNGV. V lost 0 bases, J lost 2 bases, and 10 bases lay in between.

In regard to this clone: At the DNA level, this CDR3 is encoded by other sequences in the same sample as well. The genes are TRBV4-1 and TRBJ1-3; no clear D. Trimming pared 0 bases from V and 0 bases from J, leaving 6 bases between. CDR3 size: 15 residues. The germline CDR1 and CDR2 sequences are MGHRA and YSYEKL. This CDR3 is CASSQDGISGNTIYF. The CDR3 DNA is TGCGCCAGCAGCCAAGACGGGATCTCTGGAAACACCATATATTTT.

Turning to this clone: Distinct nucleotide sequences in the sample also encode this CDR3. This chain connects TRBV5-1 to TRBJ2-2, with no clear D. Germline V gives CDR1 SGHRS, CDR2 YFSETQ. Trimming stripped 0 bases from V and 5 bases from J, with 14 bases between. The CDR3 spans 16 residues. CDR3 sequence (DNA): TGCGCCAGCAGCTTGGAAAATCTAGGTCCGACCGGGGAGCTGTTTTTT. Its protein product is CASSLENLGPTGELFF.

In this sample, this clone turned up a few times. This sample also contains other DNA sequences that code for the same CDR3. V gene TRBV5-1 combines with J gene TRBJ2-5; D is uncertain. The germline V and J ends were trimmed by 0 bases and 3 bases, with 0 bases remaining between them. Germline CDR1 reads SGHRS; CDR2 reads YFSETQ. The CDR3 runs to 11 residues. This chain's CDR3 is CASSLEETQYF. The CDR3 nucleotides are TGCGCCAGCAGCTTGGAAGAGACCCAGTACTTC.

The gene calls are TRBV30 and TRBJ2-5, with D possibly being TRBD1 (6 bases). CDR1 and CDR2 (germline): GTSNPN, SVGIG (reference sequence). The length of the CDR3 is 13 residues. V was pared by 1 base and J by 2 bases, with 8 bases between. CDR3 amino acids: CAWSGGPQETQYF. DNA of the CDR3: TGTGCCTGGAGTGGGGGGCCGCAAGAGACCCAGTACTTC.